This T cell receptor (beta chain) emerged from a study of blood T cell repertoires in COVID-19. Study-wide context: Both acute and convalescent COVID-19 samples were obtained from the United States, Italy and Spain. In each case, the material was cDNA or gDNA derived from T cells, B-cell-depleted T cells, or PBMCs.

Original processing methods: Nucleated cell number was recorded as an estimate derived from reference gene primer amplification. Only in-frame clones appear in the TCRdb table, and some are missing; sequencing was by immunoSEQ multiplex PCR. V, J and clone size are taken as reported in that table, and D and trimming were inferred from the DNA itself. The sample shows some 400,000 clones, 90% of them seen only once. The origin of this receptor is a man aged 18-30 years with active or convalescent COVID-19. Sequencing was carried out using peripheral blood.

The CDR3 region is CATSRDRGINEQFF. The CDR3 nucleotides are TGTGCCACCAGCAGAGATAGGGGAATCAATGAGCAGTTCTTC. This sequence joins TRBV15 and TRBJ2-1, with D tentatively TRBD1 (5 bases). Germline V CDR1 and CDR2: LNHNV, YYDKDF (reference sequence). The length of the CDR3 is 14 residues. Trimming pared 0 bases from V and 6 bases from J, leaving 9 bases between.